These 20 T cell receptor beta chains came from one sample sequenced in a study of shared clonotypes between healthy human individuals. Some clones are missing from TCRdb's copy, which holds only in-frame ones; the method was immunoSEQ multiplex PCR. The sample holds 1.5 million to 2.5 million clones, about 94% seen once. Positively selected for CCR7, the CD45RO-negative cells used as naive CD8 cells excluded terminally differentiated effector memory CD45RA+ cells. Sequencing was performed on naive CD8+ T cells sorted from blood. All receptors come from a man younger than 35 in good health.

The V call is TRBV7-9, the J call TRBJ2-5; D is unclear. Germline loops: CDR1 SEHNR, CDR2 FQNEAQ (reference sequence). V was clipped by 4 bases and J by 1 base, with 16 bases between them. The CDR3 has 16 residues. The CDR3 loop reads CASSSGSFGVQETQYF. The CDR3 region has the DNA TGTGCCAGCAGCTCCGGAAGTTTTGGCGTCCAAGAGACCCAGTACTTC.

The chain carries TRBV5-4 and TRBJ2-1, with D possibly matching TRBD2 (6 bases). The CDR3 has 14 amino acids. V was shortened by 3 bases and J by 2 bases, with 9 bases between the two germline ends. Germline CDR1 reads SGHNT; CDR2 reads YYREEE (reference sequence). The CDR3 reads CASSSPGAYNEQFF. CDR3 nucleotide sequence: TGTGCCAGCAGCTCTCCGGGAGCCTACAATGAGCAGTTCTTC.

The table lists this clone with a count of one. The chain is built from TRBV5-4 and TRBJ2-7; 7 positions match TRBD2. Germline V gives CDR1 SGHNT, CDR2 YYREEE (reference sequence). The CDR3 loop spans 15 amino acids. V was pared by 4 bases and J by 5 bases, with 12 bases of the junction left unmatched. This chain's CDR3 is CASSPEGLAANEQYF. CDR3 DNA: TGTGCCAGCAGCCCCGAGGGCCTAGCGGCGAACGAGCAGTACTTC. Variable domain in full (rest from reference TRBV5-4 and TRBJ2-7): ETGVTQSPTHLIKTRGQQVTLRCSSQSGHNTVSWYQQALGQGPQFIFQYYREEENGRGNFPPRFSGLQFPNYSSELNVNALELDDSALYLCASSPEGLAANEQYFGPGTRLTVT.

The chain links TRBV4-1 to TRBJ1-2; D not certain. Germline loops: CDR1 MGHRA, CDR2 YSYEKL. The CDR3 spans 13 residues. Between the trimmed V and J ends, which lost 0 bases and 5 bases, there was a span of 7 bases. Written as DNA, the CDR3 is TGCGCCAGCAGCCAAGATAGAGGGTATGGCTACACCTTC. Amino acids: CASSQDRGYGYTF.

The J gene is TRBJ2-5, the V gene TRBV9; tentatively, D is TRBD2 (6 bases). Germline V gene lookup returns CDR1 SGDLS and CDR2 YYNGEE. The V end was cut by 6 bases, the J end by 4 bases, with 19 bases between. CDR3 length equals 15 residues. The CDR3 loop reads CASNNFGTPAETQYF. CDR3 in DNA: TGTGCCAGCAACAATTTCGGGACTCCTGCAGAGACCCAGTACTTC.

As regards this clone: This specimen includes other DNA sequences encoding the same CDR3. DNA for the CDR3: TGTGCCAGTAGTATTGGGGAGGGCACTGAAGCTTTCTTT. It specifies CASSIGEGTEAFF. V and J are TRBV19 and TRBJ1-1; D gene uncertain. Trimming removed 3 bases at V and 4 bases at J, with 9 bases between. The CDR3 extends over 13 amino acids. CDR1 and CDR2 from the germline V gene are LNHDA and SQIVND (reference sequence).

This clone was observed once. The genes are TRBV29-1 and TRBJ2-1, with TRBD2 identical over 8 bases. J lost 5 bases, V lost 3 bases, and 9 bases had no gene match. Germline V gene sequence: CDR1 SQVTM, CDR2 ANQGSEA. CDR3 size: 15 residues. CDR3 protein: CSVEPLLAAHNEQFF. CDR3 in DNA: TGCAGCGTTGAGCCCTTACTAGCGGCCCACAATGAGCAGTTCTTC.

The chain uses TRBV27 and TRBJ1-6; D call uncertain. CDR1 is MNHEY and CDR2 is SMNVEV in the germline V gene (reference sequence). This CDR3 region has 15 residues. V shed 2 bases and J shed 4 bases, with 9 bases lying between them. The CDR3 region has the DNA TGTGCCAGCAGTTTAACTGATATATATAATTCACCCCTCCACTTT. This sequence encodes CASSLTDIYNSPLHF.

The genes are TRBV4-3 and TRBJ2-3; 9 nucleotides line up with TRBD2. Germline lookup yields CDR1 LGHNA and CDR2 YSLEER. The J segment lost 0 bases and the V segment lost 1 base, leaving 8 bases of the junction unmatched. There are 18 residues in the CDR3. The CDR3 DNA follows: TGCGCCAGCAGCCAAGTAATGTCTAGCGGGACAAGCACAGATACGCAGTATTTT. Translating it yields CASSQVMSSGTSTDTQYF.

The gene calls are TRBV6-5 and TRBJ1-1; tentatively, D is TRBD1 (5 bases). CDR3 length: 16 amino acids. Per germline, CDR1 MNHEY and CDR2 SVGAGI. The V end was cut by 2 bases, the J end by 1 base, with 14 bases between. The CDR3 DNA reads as TGTGCCAGCAGTTACGCCTCCGGGACGGCGAACACTGAAGCTTTCTTT. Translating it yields CASSYASGTANTEAFF.

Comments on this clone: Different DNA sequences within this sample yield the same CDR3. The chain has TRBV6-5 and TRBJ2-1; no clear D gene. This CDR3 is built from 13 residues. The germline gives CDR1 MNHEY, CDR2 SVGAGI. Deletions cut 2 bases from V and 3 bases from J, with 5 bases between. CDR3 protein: CASSYGVYNEQFF. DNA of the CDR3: TGTGCCAGCAGTTACGGAGTCTACAATGAGCAGTTCTTC.

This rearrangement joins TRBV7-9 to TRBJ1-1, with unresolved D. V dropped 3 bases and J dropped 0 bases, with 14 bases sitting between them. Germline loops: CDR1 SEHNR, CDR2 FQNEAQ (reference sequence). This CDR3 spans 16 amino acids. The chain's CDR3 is CASSFLQVGMNTEAFF. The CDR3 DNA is TGTGCCAGCAGCTTTCTGCAGGTAGGGATGAACACTGAAGCTTTCTTT.

CDR3 residues: CASRGLAGPGELFF. The CDR3 DNA sequence: TGTGCCAGCAGAGGACTAGCGGGACCCGGGGAGCTGTTTTTT. The chain has TRBV11-1 and TRBJ2-2; TRBD2 matches at 12 bases. This CDR3 has 14 residues. Unmatched junction bases numbered 2, after V lost 6 bases and J lost 6 bases. Germline CDR1 is SGHAT and CDR2 is FQDESV (reference sequence).

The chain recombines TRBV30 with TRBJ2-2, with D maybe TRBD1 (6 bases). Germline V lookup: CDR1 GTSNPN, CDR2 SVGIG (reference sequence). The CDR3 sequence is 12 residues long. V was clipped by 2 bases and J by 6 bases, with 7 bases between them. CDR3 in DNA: TGTGCCTGGAGTACAGGGCCCGGGGAGCTGTTTTTT. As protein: CAWSTGPGELFF.

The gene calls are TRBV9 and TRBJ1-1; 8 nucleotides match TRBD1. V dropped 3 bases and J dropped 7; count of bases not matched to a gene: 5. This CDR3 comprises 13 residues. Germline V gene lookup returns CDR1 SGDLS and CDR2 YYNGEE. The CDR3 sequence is CASSAVGTGEAFF. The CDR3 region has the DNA TGTGCCAGCAGCGCCGTCGGGACAGGTGAAGCTTTCTTT.

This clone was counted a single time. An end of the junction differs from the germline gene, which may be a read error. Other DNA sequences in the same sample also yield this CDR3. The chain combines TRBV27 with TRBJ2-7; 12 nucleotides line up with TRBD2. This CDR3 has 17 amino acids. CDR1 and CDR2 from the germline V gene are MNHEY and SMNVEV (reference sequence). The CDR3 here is CASSPTPGLAGSYEQYF. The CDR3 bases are TGTGCTAGCAGTCCGACACCAGGACTAGCGGGGTCCTACGAGCAGTACTTC.

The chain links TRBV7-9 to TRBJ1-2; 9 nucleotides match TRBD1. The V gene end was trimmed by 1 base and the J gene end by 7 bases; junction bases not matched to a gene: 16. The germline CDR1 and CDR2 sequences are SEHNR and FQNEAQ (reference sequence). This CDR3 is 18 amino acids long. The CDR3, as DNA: TGTGCCAGCAGCTTAGTACGGGGACAGGGAGGGCCCTATGGTGGCTACACCTTC. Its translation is CASSLVRGQGGPYGGYTF.

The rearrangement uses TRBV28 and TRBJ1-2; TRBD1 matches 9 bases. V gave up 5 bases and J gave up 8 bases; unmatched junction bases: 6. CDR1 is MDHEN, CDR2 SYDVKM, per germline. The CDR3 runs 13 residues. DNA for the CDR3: TGTGCCAGCAGTGCGGACAGGGGCGTGGGCTACACCTTC. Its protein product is CASSADRGVGYTF.

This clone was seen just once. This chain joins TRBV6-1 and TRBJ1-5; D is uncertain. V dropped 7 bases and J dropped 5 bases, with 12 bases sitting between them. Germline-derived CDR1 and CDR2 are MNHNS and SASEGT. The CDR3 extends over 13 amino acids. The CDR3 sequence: CASNDPWDQPQHF. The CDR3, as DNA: TGTGCCAGCAATGACCCGTGGGATCAGCCCCAGCATTTT.

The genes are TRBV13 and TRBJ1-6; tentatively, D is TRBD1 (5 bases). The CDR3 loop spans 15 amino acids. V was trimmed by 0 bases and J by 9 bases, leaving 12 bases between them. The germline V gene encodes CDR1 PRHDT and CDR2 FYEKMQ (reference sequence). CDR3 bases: TGTGCCAGCAGCTTAGGGGACATTAAAGGTTCACCCCTCCACTTT. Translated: CASSLGDIKGSPLHF.